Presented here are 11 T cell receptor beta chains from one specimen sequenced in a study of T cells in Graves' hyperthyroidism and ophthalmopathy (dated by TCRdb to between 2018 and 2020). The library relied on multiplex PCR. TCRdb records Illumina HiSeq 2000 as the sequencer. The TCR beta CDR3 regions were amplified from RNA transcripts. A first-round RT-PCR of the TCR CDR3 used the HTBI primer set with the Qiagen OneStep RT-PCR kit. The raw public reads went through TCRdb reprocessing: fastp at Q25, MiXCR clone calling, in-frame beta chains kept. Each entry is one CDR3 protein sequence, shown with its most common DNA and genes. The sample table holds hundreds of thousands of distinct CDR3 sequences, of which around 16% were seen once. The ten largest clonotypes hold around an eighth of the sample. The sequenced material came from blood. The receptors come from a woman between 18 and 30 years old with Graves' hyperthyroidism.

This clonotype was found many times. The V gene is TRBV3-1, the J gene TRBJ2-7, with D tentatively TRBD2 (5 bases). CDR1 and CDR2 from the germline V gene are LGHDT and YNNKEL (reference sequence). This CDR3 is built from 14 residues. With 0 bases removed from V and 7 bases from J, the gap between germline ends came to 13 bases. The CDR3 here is CASSQDSFPGEQYF. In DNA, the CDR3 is TGTGCCAGCAGCCAAGATAGTTTCCCGGGGGAGCAGTACTTC.

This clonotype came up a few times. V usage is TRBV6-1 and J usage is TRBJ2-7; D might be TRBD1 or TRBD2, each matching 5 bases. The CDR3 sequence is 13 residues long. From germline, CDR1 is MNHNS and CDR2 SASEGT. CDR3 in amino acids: CAVSIWGSYEQYF. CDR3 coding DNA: TGTGCGGTCTCTATCTGGGGGTCCTACGAGCAGTACTTC.

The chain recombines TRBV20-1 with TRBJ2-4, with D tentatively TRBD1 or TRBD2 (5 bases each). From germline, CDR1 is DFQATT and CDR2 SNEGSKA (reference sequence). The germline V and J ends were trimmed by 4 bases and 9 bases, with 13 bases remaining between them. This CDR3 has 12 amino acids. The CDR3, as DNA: TGCAGTGCTATGCCGGGGCCGGTCATTCAGTACTTC. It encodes CSAMPGPVIQYF.

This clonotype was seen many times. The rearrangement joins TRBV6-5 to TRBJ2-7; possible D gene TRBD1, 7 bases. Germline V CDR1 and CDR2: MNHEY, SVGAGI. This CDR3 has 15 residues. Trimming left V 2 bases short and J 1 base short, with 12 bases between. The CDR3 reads CASSYLRGVSYEQYF. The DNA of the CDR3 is TGTGCCAGCAGTTACCTCAGGGGGGTTTCCTACGAGCAGTACTTC.

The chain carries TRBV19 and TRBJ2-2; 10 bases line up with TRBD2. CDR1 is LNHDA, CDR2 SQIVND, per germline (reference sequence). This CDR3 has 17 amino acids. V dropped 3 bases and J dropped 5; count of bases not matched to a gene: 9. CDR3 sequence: CASSIKASGSLTGELFF. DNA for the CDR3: TGTGCCAGTAGTATCAAGGCTAGCGGGAGTCTTACCGGGGAGCTGTTTTTT.

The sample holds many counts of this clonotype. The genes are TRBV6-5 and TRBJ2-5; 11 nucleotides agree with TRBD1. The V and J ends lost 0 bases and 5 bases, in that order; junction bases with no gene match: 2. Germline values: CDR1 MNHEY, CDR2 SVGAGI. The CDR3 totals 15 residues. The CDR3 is CASSYSGQGVETQYF. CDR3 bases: TGTGCCAGCAGTTACTCGGGACAGGGGGTGGAGACCCAGTACTTC.

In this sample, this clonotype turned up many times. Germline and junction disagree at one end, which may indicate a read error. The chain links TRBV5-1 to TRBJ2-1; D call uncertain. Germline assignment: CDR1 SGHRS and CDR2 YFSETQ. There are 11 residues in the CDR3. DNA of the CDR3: TGTGCCAGCAGCTATTACAATGAGCAGTTCTTC. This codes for CASSYYNEQFF.

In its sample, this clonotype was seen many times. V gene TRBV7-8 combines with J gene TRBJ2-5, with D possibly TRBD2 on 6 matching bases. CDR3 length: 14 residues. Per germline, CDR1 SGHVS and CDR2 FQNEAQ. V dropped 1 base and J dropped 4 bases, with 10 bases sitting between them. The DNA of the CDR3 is TGTGCCAGCAGCTTAGAACTAGCTGGAGAGACCCAGTACTTC. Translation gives CASSLELAGETQYF.

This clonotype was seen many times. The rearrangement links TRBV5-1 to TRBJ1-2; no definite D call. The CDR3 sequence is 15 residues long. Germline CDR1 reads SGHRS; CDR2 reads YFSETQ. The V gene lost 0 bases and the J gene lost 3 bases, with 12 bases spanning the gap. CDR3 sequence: CASSLARKGDYGYTF. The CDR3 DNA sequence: TGCGCCAGCAGCTTGGCGCGAAAGGGAGACTATGGCTACACCTTC.

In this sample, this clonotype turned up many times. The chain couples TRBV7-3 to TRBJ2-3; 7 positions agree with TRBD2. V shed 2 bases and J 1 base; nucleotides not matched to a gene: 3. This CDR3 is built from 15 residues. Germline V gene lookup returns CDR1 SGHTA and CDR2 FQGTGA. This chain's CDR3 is CASSLRGLRTDTQYF. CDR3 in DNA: TGTGCCAGCAGCTTACGGGGACTACGCACAGATACGCAGTATTTT. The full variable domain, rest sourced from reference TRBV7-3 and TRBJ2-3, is GAGVSQTPSNKVTEKGKYVELRCDPISGHTALYWYRQSLGQGPEFLIYFQGTGAADDSGLPNDRFFAVRPEGSVSTLKIQRTERGDSAVYLCASSLRGLRTDTQYFGPGTRLTVL.

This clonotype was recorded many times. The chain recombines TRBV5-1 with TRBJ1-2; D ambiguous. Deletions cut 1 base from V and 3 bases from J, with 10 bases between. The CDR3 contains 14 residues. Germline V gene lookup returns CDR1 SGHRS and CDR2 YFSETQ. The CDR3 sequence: CASSLQGRDYGYTF. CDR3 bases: TGCGCCAGCAGCTTGCAAGGGAGGGACTATGGCTACACCTTC.